This TCR beta chain originates from a study of blood T cell repertoires in COVID-19. Study-wide background: The origin of the acute and convalescent COVID-19 samples was the United States, Italy and Spain.

Germline V gives CDR1 SGHVS, CDR2 FQNEAQ. The CDR3 consists of 16 residues. The V end lost 8 bases, the J end lost 0 bases, and 17 bases lay between the germline ends. How the authors handled the data: How many nucleated cells were present was estimated from reference gene primer amplification. Sequencing was performed with immunoSEQ multiplex PCR; in TCRdb, only in-frame clones are kept and a portion is missing. For V, J and clone size, that table is used; D and trimming come from the DNA. This sample carries about 39,000 clones, 65% to 85% of them seen once, and the ten largest clones take roughly 10%.

The TCR sequence derives from a man aged 60-69 years in a cohort sampled during active COVID-19. The chain couples TRBV7-8 to TRBJ2-1, with D unresolved. What was sequenced was peripheral blood. CDR3 residues: CASANRDLRSYNEQFF. The CDR3 DNA is TGTGCCAGCGCTAACAGAGACCTCCGCTCCTACAATGAGCAGTTCTTC.